The 29 T cell receptor beta chains in this list originate from one sample, sequenced in a study of cytomegalovirus exposure and HLA in healthy donors. Primers: 60 Vbeta forward and 13 Jbeta reverse. Generated by immunoSEQ multiplex PCR, the TCRdb table keeps only in-frame clones and is missing some. The sample includes around 70,000 clones, about 78% of them seen just once. What was sequenced was PBMCs. The receptors come from a woman aged 40-49 years in good health and CMV-seropositive.

The chain recombines TRBV28 with TRBJ1-2; perhaps TRBD1 as D (5 bases). Germline V CDR1 and CDR2: MDHEN, SYDVKM. The CDR3 is 17 residues long. Between the trimmed V and J ends, which lost 1 base and 0 bases, there was a span of 15 bases. The CDR3 loop reads CASSLSGWGVPNYGYTF. The CDR3 nucleotides are TGTGCCAGCAGTTTATCGGGGTGGGGGGTCCCTAACTATGGCTACACCTTC.

A few counts support this clone. The V and J genes are TRBV4-3 and TRBJ1-5; maybe TRBD1 (5 bases). V lost 0 bases to trimming and J lost 5 bases, with 11 bases between them. CDR1 LGHNA and CDR2 YSLEER come from the germline V gene. The CDR3 is 15 amino acids. The CDR3 coding sequence is TGCGCCAGCAGCCAAGAGACAGTTGGCTATCAGCCCCAGCATTTT. Protein: CASSQETVGYQPQHF.

This chain connects TRBV5-1 to TRBJ2-7, with 8 bases lining up with TRBD1. Germline V gene data show CDR1 as SGHRS and CDR2 as YFSETQ. The CDR3 consists of 17 residues. Unmatched junction bases numbered 15, after V lost 2 bases and J lost 5 bases. The CDR3 loop is CASSFISGGLGSHEQYF. The CDR3 bases are TGCGCCAGCAGCTTTATTTCAGGGGGCTTAGGGTCCCACGAGCAGTACTTC.

V is TRBV9 and J is TRBJ2-5; 7 nucleotides line up with TRBD1. This CDR3 has 15 residues. With 4 bases clipped from V and 3 bases from J, the junction kept 9 bases outside the gene matches. Germline V gene lookup returns CDR1 SGDLS and CDR2 YYNGEE. The CDR3 nucleotides read TGTGCCAGCAGCTGGACCGGGACAGCTAAAGAGACCCAGTACTTC. Protein: CASSWTGTAKETQYF.

This sequence joins TRBV27 and TRBJ2-1; 7 bases fit TRBD1. The V gene end was trimmed by 6 bases and the J gene end by 5 bases; junction bases not matched to a gene: 7. Germline V gene lookup returns CDR1 MNHEY and CDR2 SMNVEV (reference sequence). This CDR3 region has 14 residues. This chain's CDR3 is CASSRIDRDNEQFF. CDR3 sequence (DNA): TGTGCCAGCAGCCGCATCGACAGGGACAATGAGCAGTTCTTC.

The chain combines TRBV5-6 with TRBJ2-5, with TRBD1 as a possible D gene (5 bases). Trimming stripped 0 bases from V and 8 bases from J, with 11 bases between. This CDR3 has 13 residues. The germline CDR1 and CDR2 sequences are SGHDT and YYEEEE. The CDR3 DNA reads TGTGCCAGCAGCTTGGGACAGTTCAGAACCCAGTACTTC. This translates into CASSLGQFRTQYF.

V and J are TRBV18 and TRBJ2-3; 10 bases are a match to TRBD1. The CDR3 length is 15 residues. V dropped 2 bases and J dropped 4; count of bases not matched to a gene: 3. CDR1 is KGHSH and CDR2 is LQKENI in the germline V gene. The CDR3 spells CASSPGTGASDTQYF. CDR3 sequence (DNA): TGTGCCAGCTCACCAGGGACAGGGGCGTCAGATACGCAGTATTTT.

The V gene is TRBV19, the J gene TRBJ1-2; no clear D. This CDR3 has 14 residues. CDR1 and CDR2 (germline): LNHDA, SQIVND (reference sequence). Trimming took off 5 bases at V and 2 bases at J, with 12 bases between the two ends. CDR3 nucleotides: TGTGCCAGTAGTGCTCAAGTTGCGAACTATGGCTACACCTTC. Protein sequence: CASSAQVANYGYTF.

This clone occurred a few times. The chain employs TRBV9 and TRBJ1-4; no reliable D call. V gave up 0 bases and J gave up 4 bases, with 7 bases separating them. In germline, CDR1 is SGDLS, CDR2 YYNGEE. The CDR3 covers 14 residues. The CDR3, as DNA: TGTGCCAGCAGCGTAGGGCAGATTAATGAAAAACTGTTTTTT. This encodes CASSVGQINEKLFF.

This sequence joins TRBV10-1 and TRBJ1-1; unclear D gene. The V end was cut by 7 bases, the J end by 1 base, with 10 bases between. Per germline, CDR1 WNHNN and CDR2 SYGVQD (reference sequence). The CDR3 length is 13 residues. The CDR3 sequence: CASIGQENTEAFF. The CDR3 DNA is TGCGCCAGCATAGGCCAGGAGAACACTGAAGCTTTCTTT.

The chain employs TRBV19 and TRBJ2-1; D possibly corresponds to TRBD1 (5 bases). Germline V gene lookup returns CDR1 LNHDA and CDR2 SQIVND (reference sequence). The CDR3 is 13 residues long. Trimming stripped 0 bases from V and 13 bases from J, with 13 bases between. The CDR3 DNA reads TGTGCCAGTAGTATAGATCCAGGTTGGGGCCAGTTCTTC. Translation gives CASSIDPGWGQFF.

The chain recombines TRBV7-2 with TRBJ1-2, with TRBD1 matching 8 bases. Germline CDR1 is SGHTA and CDR2 is FQGNSA. There are 16 residues in the CDR3. Germline trimming cut 2 bases from V and 7 bases from J; bases unmatched to any gene: 12. The CDR3 is CASSLSPGGAEFGYTF. CDR3 nucleotide sequence: TGTGCCAGCAGCTTATCCCCAGGGGGCGCTGAATTTGGCTACACCTTC.

CDR3 in amino acids: CASIENGGQGNTGELFF. In nucleotides, the CDR3 is TGTGCCAGTATCGAGAACGGGGGGCAGGGAAACACCGGGGAGCTGTTTTTT. This chain joins TRBV19 and TRBJ2-2; D possibly corresponds to TRBD2 (7 bases). Trimming left V 7 bases short and J 2 bases short, with 20 bases between. The length of the CDR3 is 17 residues. The V gene's germline CDR1 is LNHDA and CDR2 SQIVND (reference sequence).

This rearrangement joins TRBV5-4 to TRBJ2-5; D might be TRBD2 (5 bases). CDR1 and CDR2 from the germline V gene are SGHNT and YYREEE (reference sequence). V was shortened by 8 bases and J by 2 bases, with 13 bases between the two germline ends. The CDR3 runs 13 residues. CDR3 residues: CASSRGNQETQYF. CDR3 DNA sequence: TGTGCCAGTAGCCGGGGTAATCAAGAGACCCAGTACTTC.

This chain connects TRBV11-2 to TRBJ2-2; D unresolved. Germline V gives CDR1 SGHAT, CDR2 FQNNGV. CDR3 length: 14 amino acids. Trimming cost V 1 base and J 3 bases, with 6 bases left between them. This chain's CDR3 is CASSLAEYTGELFF. The CDR3 DNA reads as TGTGCCAGCAGCTTAGCGGAGTACACCGGGGAGCTGTTTTTT.

This sequence joins TRBV7-2 and TRBJ1-2, with 7 bases that match TRBD1. The CDR3 totals 14 residues. Germline CDR1 reads SGHTA; CDR2 reads FQGNSA. V lost 2 bases, J lost 4 bases, and 4 bases stayed unmatched. The CDR3 protein is CASSLQGQSYGYTF. CDR3 nucleotide sequence: TGTGCCAGCAGCTTACAGGGACAGAGCTATGGCTACACCTTC.

V usage is TRBV7-3 and J usage is TRBJ2-2; D not certain. V shed 2 bases and J shed 0 bases, with 10 bases lying between them. Germline V CDR1 and CDR2: SGHTA, FQGTGA. The CDR3 contains 16 residues. CDR3 sequence: CASSLGPLSNTGELFF. CDR3 sequence (DNA): TGTGCCAGCAGCTTAGGGCCGCTTTCGAACACCGGGGAGCTGTTTTTT.

The chain joins TRBV5-1 to TRBJ2-3; D is possibly TRBD2 (6 bases). The germline V gene has CDR1 SGHRS and CDR2 YFSETQ. Trimming left V 6 bases short and J 0 bases short, with 14 bases between. This CDR3 comprises 15 residues. CDR3 coding DNA: TGCGCCAGCACTCATTCGGGGGATAGCACAGATACGCAGTATTTT. It is translated as CASTHSGDSTDTQYF.

The chain combines TRBV11-2 with TRBJ2-7; D possibly corresponds to TRBD1 (5 bases). V was cut by 1 base and J by 3 bases, with 13 bases left in between. Germline CDR1 and CDR2: SGHAT and FQNNGV. This CDR3 comprises 15 residues. The CDR3 DNA reads TGTGCCAGCAGCTTAGGATCAGGGCCCCTCTACGAGCAGTACTTC. Amino acid sequence: CASSLGSGPLYEQYF.

CDR3 sequence (DNA): TGTGCCAGCAGCTTAGGACTAGCGGGGGGTGAGCAGTTCTTC. It translates to CASSLGLAGGEQFF. The chain is built from TRBV7-2 and TRBJ2-1, with 13 bases matching TRBD2. This CDR3 comprises 14 residues. CDR1 is SGHTA, CDR2 FQGNSA, per germline. V gave up 1 base and J gave up 9 bases; unmatched junction bases: 0.

In its sample, this clone was seen a few times. V and J are TRBV5-4 and TRBJ1-5, with TRBD1 matching over 7 bases. The length of the CDR3 is 15 residues. CDR1 and CDR2 (germline): SGHNT, YYREEE (reference sequence). J lost 3 bases, V lost 4 bases, and 7 bases had no gene match. The CDR3 sequence: CASSIGQAYNQPQHF. DNA of the CDR3: TGTGCCAGCAGCATTGGACAGGCGTACAATCAGCCCCAGCATTTT. The variable domain in full, completed from reference TRBV5-4 and TRBJ1-5, reads ETGVTQSPTHLIKTRGQQVTLRCSSQSGHNTVSWYQQALGQGPQFIFQYYREEENGRGNFPPRFSGLQFPNYSSELNVNALELDDSALYLCASSIGQAYNQPQHFGDGTRLSIL.

The rearrangement joins TRBV30 to TRBJ1-2; D is uncertain. Trimming removed 4 bases at V and 7 bases at J, with 10 bases between. The CDR3 consists of 11 residues. In germline, CDR1 is GTSNPN, CDR2 SVGIG (reference sequence). CDR3 in DNA: TGTGCCTGGATGGAGGGTCGTGGCTACACCTTC. Encoded protein: CAWMEGRGYTF.

J is TRBJ2-1 and V is TRBV7-2; D remains ambiguous. CDR1 SGHTA and CDR2 FQGNSA come from the germline V gene. The CDR3 runs 12 residues. The V gene lost 6 bases and the J gene lost 9 bases, with 12 bases spanning the gap. The CDR3 loop is CASSSQRVEQFF. The CDR3 region has the DNA TGTGCCAGCAGTTCCCAGCGAGTTGAGCAGTTCTTC.

This clone was detected a few times. V is TRBV28 and J is TRBJ2-3; tentative D call: TRBD2 (6 bases). The germline gives CDR1 MDHEN, CDR2 SYDVKM. The CDR3 loop spans 18 amino acids. The V end lost 4 bases, the J end lost 4 bases, and 24 bases lay between the germline ends. The CDR3 loop is CASSSLPLTSTGADTQYF. The CDR3 DNA reads TGTGCCAGCAGTTCCCTACCACTGACTAGTACCGGCGCAGATACGCAGTATTTT.

The chain recombines TRBV10-3 with TRBJ1-1; possibly TRBD1 for D (6 bases). The V gene lost 7 bases and the J gene lost 1 base, with 19 bases spanning the gap. CDR1 ENHRY and CDR2 SYGVKD come from the germline V gene. This CDR3 contains 16 residues. Written as DNA, the CDR3 is TGTGCCATCACCTTAAGACCTGGACAGACGAACACTGAAGCTTTCTTT. Its protein product is CAITLRPGQTNTEAFF.

This clone has only one observation. The chain combines TRBV6-1 with TRBJ1-5; a weak D match, TRBD1 (5 bases). Trimming shortened V by 0 bases and J by 0 bases, and 12 bases separated the two germline ends. Germline V gene sequence: CDR1 MNHNS, CDR2 SASEGT. This CDR3 has 17 residues. The CDR3 sequence is CASSEARGTFSNQPQHF. CDR3 in DNA: TGTGCCAGCAGTGAAGCGCGAGGGACTTTTAGCAATCAGCCCCAGCATTTT.

V is TRBV4-3 and J is TRBJ2-4, with D maybe TRBD2 (5 bases). V shed 1 base and J shed 4 bases, with 29 bases lying between them. Germline CDR1 and CDR2: LGHNA and YSLEER. The CDR3 sequence is 21 residues long. The CDR3 DNA reads as TGCGCCAGCAGCCAAGCCACCGGCAAGGCTATACCTCAGACTAAGAAAAACATTCAGTACTTC. This translates into CASSQATGKAIPQTKKNIQYF.

The V call is TRBV10-3, the J call TRBJ1-3, with 9 nucleotides matching TRBD1. This CDR3 has 15 residues. Germline assignment: CDR1 ENHRY and CDR2 SYGVKD. V was clipped by 5 bases and J by 4 bases; unmatched bases: 6. CDR3: CAISPQGARGNTIYF. CDR3 coding DNA: TGTGCCATCAGTCCACAGGGGGCGCGGGGAAACACCATATATTTT.

The chain uses TRBV19 and TRBJ1-4; weak D call: TRBD1 (5 bases). V lost 1 base, J lost 5 bases, and 14 bases lay in between. The CDR3 contains 16 residues. Germline V gives CDR1 LNHDA, CDR2 SQIVND (reference sequence). In DNA, the CDR3 is TGTGCCAGTAGTATAGCGGCGGCAGGGCAGAATGAAAAACTGTTTTTT. It is translated as CASSIAAAGQNEKLFF.